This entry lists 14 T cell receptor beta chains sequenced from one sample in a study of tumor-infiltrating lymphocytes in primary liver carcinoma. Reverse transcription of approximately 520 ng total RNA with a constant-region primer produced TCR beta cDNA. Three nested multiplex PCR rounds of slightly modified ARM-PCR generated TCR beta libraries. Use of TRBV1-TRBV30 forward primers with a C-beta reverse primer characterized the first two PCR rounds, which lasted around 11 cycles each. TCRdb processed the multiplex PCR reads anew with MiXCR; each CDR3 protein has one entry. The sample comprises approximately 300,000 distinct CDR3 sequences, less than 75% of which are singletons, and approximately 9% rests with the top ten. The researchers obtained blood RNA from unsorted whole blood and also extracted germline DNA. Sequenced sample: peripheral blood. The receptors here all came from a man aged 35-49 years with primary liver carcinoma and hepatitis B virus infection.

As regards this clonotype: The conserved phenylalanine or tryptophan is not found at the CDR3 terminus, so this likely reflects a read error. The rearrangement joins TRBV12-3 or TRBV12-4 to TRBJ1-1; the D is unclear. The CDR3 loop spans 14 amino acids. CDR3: CDSSLDSVNTEAFL. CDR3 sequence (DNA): TGTGACAGCAGTTTAGATTCGGTGAACACTGAAGCTTTCCTT.

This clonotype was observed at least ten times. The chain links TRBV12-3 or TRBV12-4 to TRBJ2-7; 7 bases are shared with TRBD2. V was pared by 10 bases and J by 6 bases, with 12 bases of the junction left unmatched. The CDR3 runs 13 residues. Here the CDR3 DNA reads TGTGCCACCGCGGGAGACCTCTTGGGCGAGCAGTACTTC. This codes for CATAGDLLGEQYF.

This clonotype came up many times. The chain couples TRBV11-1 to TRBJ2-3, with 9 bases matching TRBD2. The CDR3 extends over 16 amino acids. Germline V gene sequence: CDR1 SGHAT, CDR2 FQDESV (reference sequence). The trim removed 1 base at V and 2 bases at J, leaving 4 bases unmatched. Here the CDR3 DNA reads TGTGCCAGCAGCTTAGGAGCTAGCGGGAACACAGATACGCAGTATTTT. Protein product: CASSLGASGNTDTQYF.

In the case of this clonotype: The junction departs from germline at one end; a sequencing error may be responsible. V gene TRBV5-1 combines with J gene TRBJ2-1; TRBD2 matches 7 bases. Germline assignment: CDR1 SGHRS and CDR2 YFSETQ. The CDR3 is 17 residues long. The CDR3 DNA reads TGCACCAGCAGCTCCCGGGTGGGGGAGGGAGCTTACAATGAGCAGTTCTTC. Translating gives CTSSSRVGEGAYNEQFF. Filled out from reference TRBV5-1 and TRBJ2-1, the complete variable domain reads KAGVTQTPRYLIKTRGQQVTLSCSPISGHRSVSWYQQTPGQGLQFLFEYFSETQRNKGNFPGRFSGRQFSNSRSEMNVSTLELGDSALYLCTSSSRVGEGAYNEQFFGPGTRLTVL.

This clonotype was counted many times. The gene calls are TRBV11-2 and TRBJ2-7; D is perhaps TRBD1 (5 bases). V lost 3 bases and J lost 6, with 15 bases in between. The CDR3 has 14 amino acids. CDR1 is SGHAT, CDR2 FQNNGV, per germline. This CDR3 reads CASSLSQGPLEQYF. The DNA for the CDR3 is TGTGCCAGCAGCTTGAGCCAGGGTCCCCTCGAGCAGTACTTC.

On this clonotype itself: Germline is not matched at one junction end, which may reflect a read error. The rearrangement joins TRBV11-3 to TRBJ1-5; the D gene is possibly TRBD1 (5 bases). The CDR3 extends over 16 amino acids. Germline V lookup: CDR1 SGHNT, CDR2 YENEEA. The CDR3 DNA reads TGTGCCAGACCAGGGACCCTACTTTATAGCAATCAGTCCCAGCATTTT. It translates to CARPGTLLYSNQSQHF. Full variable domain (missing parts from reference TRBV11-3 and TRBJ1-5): EAGVVQSPRYKIIEKKQPVAFWCNPISGHNTLYWYLQNLGQGPELLIRYENEEAVDDSQLPKDRFSAERLKGVDSTLKIQPAELGDSAVYLCARPGTLLYSNQSQHFGDGTRLSIL.

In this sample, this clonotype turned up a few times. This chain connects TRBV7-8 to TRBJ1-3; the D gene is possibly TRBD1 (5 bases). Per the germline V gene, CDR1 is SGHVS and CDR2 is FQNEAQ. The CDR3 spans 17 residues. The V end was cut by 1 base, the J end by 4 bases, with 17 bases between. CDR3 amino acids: CASSLDHWGALGNTIYF. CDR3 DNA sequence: TGTGCCAGCAGCTTAGATCATTGGGGCGCGCTCGGAAACACCATATATTTT.

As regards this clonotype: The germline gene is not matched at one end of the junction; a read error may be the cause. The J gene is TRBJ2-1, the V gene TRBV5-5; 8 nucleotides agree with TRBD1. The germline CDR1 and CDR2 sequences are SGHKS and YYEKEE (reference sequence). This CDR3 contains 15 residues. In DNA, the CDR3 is TGTGCCAGCAGCCCTGGACAGGGCTCCTACAATGAGCAGCTCTTC. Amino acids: CASSPGQGSYNEQLF.

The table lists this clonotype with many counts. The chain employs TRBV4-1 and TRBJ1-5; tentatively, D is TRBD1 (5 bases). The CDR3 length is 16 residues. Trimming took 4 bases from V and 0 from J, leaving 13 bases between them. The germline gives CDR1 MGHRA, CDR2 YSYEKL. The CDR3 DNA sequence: TGCGCCAGCAGCCGGGAAGGGGTCTATAGCAATCAGCCCCAGCATTTT. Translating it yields CASSREGVYSNQPQHF.

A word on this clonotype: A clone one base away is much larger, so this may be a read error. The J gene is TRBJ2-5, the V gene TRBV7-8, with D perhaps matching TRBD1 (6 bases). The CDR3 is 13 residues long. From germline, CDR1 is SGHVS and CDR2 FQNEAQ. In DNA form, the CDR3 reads TGTGCCAGCATGGCGGACAGCCAAGAGACCCAGCACTTC. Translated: CASMADSQETQHF.

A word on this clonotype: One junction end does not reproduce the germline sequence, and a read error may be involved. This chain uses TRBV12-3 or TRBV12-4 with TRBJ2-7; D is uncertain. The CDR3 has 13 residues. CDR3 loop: CVSSLTSPYEQYF. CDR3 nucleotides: TGTGTCAGCAGTTTAACCAGCCCATACGAGCAGTACTTC.

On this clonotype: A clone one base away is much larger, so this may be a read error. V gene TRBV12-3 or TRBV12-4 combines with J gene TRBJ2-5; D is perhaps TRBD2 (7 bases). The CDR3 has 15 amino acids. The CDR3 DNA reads TGTGCCAGCAGTTTAGGGCTAGCGGAGGGGGAGACCCAGAACTTC. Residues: CASSLGLAEGETQNF.

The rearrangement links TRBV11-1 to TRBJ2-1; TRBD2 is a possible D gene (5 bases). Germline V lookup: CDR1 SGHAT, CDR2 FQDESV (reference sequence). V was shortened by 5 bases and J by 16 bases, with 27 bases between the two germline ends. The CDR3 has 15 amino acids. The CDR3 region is CASSNSSSSYNERFF. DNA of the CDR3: TGTGCCAGCAGCAACTCTAGCTCATCCTACAATGAGCGATTCTTC.

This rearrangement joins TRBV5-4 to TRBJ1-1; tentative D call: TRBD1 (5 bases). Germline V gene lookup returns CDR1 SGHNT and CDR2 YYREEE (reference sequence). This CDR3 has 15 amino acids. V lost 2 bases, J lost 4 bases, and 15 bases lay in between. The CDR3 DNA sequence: TGTGCCAGCAGCTTACCGGGGACGGCAGGCACTGAAGCTTTCTTT. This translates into CASSLPGTAGTEAFF.